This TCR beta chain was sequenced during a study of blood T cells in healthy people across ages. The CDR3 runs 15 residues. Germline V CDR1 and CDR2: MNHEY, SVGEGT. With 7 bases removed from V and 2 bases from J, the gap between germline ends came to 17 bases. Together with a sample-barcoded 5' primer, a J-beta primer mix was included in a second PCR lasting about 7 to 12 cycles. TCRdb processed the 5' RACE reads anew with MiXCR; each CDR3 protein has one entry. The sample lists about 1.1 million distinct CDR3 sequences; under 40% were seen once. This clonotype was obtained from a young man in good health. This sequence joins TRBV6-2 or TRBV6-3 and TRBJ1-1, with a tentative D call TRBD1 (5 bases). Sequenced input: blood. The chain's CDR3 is CASNLQLRGNTEAFF. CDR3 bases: TGTGCCAGCAACTTACAGCTAAGGGGTAACACTGAAGCTTTCTTT.